Here is one TCR beta chain with its context. The V gene's germline CDR1 is SGHDN and CDR2 FVKESK. CDR3 length: 16 amino acids. Trimming removed 0 bases from V and 2 bases from J, with 14 bases in between. This sample was taken from a study of blood T cell repertoires in COVID-19. This study enrolled people aged roughly 18 to 89 from 24 US geographic areas. Profiled with immunoSEQ multiplex PCR; TCRdb holds only in-frame clones, not every one. This sample has roughly 240,000 clones, with about 82% found just once. The clonotype originates from a woman aged 45-65 years with acute COVID-19. Sequenced material: PBMCs or T cells enriched from blood (not recorded which). The rearrangement links TRBV14 to TRBJ2-7, with a possible D match to TRBD1 (7 bases). CDR3 in amino acids: CASSQEEGTEAYEQYF. The CDR3 region has the DNA TGTGCCAGCAGCCAAGAGGAGGGGACAGAAGCCTACGAGCAGTACTTC.